The entry that follows covers one T cell receptor (beta chain) sequence. As yet, its antigen is unknown. Through a sample-barcoded 5' primer and a J-beta primer mix, a second PCR was run for about 6 to 11 cycles. Via MiXCR, TCRdb re-called the 5' RACE reads, giving one row per CDR3 protein. The top ten clones hold about 23% of a sample with around 1,900,000 distinct CDR3 sequences, about two fifths of them seen once. The data derive from a study of blood T cells in healthy people across ages. The study's findings and limits: Significant beta diversity loss was already apparent by age approximately 42, declining roughly linearly.

The receptor was derived from a human donor in good health. The material sequenced was blood.

The CDR3 reads CASSLVLIGNTEAFF. CDR3 in DNA: TGCGCCAGCAGCTTGGTACTTATTGGGAACACTGAAGCTTTCTTT. The rearrangement links TRBV5-1 to TRBJ1-1, with D unresolved. The V end lost 0 bases, the J end lost 1 base, and 10 bases lay between the germline ends. The CDR3 contains 15 residues. Per germline, CDR1 SGHRS and CDR2 YFSETQ. The full variable domain, its missing parts supplied by reference TRBV5-1 and TRBJ1-1, is KAGVTQTPRYLIKTRGQQVTLSCSPISGHRSVSWYQQTPGQGLQFLFEYFSETQRNKGNFPGRFSGRQFSNSRSEMNVSTLELGDSALYLCASSLVLIGNTEAFFGQGTRLTVV.